This is a list of T cell receptor beta chains from one sample in a study of blood T cell repertoires in COVID-19. Measured with immunoSEQ multiplex PCR; TCRdb has only the in-frame clones, and not every one. Of 110,000 to 150,000 clones in the sample, approximately 86% are singletons; the top ten hold 7% to 10%. Sequencing was performed on peripheral blood. The receptors derive from a woman in her sixties with acute or convalescent COVID-19. The conserved cysteine and the conserved F or W are not part of the CDR3 here. Fields, in order: V gene, J gene, CDR3 protein.

TRBV12-3/TRBV12-4	TRBJ1-5	ASRQGSNQPQH
TRBV5-4	TRBJ2-3	ASRSPLAGQSDTQY
TRBV4-1	TRBJ1-6	ASSQEFTSSYNSPLH
TRBV15	TRBJ2-5	ATSRPRLAGGSRVNLETQY
TRBV5-1	TRBJ1-2	ASSPDSVSGYT
TRBV19	TRBJ2-1	ASSIGRGYNEQF
TRBV28	TRBJ2-1	ASWKQGRSTYNEQF
TRBV14	TRBJ1-6	ASSQRNRGNNSPLH
TRBV30	TRBJ2-7	AWSVEVGLYEQY
TRBV6-5	TRBJ1-3	ASTPGTDRNTIY
TRBV11-3	TRBJ2-3	ASSLTPPTDTQY
TRBV25-1	TRBJ1-2	ASSGQGLYGYT
TRBV10-3	TRBJ1-1	AISVDMRREAF
TRBV7-8	TRBJ1-5	ASSLRTGDNQPQH
TRBV4-2	TRBJ1-6	ASSQDGGSPLH
TRBV19	TRBJ1-1	ASSGQGLPLNTEAF
TRBV21-1	TRBJ2-7	ASSSGQLNSEQY
TRBV5-1	TRBJ1-2	ASSLASTGQGADYGYT
TRBV20-1	TRBJ1-1	SARQGWLGF
TRBV20-1	TRBJ2-3	SASIVAGDTQY
TRBV6-6	TRBJ1-2	ASSKLDSNYGYT
TRBV19	TRBJ2-3	ASSKASTDTQY
TRBV30	TRBJ1-6	AWWRGRGNSPLH
TRBV3-1/TRBV3-2	TRBJ1-3	ASSQGAGGNTIY
TRBV7-2	TRBJ1-6	ASRPPGQGVSPLH
TRBV15	TRBJ2-7	ATSRGTGNYEQY
TRBV6-5	TRBJ1-2	ASTTGGGEVYGYT